One sample yielded the 8 T cell receptor beta chains listed below, sequenced in a study of T cell repertoires in ileal Crohn's disease. Clones were sequenced by immunoSEQ multiplex PCR, and TCRdb holds only the in-frame ones, with some missing. Seen here are around 15,000 clones, over 65% observed once, and the top ten hold 10%. The sequencing sample was made of ileal tissue. Receptor source: an adult with Crohn's disease.

The genes are TRBV18 and TRBJ2-7; 8 bases are shared with TRBD1. J was trimmed by 5 bases and V by 3 bases; bases with no gene match: 6. The V gene's germline CDR1 is KGHSH and CDR2 LQKENI. The CDR3 loop spans 14 amino acids. DNA for the CDR3: TGTGCCAGCTCACCCGGACAGGGCACAGACGAGCAGTACTTC. Its protein is CASSPGQGTDEQYF.

In its sample, this clone was seen once. Compared with germline, one end of the junction differs, possibly owing to a read error. Other nucleotide sequences from this sample produce the same CDR3. The V and J genes are TRBV25-1 and TRBJ1-6; no definite D call. The CDR3 extends over 14 amino acids. Germline V gives CDR1 MGHDK, CDR2 SYGVNS. The CDR3 sequence is CASSPRGLNSPLHF. The DNA for the CDR3 is TGTGCCAGCAGTCCCCGAGGGTTAAATTCCCCCCTCCACTTT. Variable domain in full (rest from reference TRBV25-1 and TRBJ1-6): EADIYQTPRYLVIGTGKKITLECSQTMGHDKMYWYQQDPGMELHLIHYSYGVNSTEKGDLSSESTVSRIRTEHFPLTLESARPSHTSQYLCASSPRGLNSPLHFGNGTRLTVT.

The chain joins TRBV7-3 to TRBJ2-2; tentatively, D is TRBD2 (6 bases). Germline V gives CDR1 SGHTA, CDR2 FQGTGA. V lost 2 bases, J lost 1 base, and 11 bases lay in between. The CDR3 runs to 16 residues. In DNA, the CDR3 is TGTGCCAGCAGCTTATCTAGGGGAGGGAACACCGGGGAGCTGTTTTTT. Encoded protein: CASSLSRGGNTGELFF.

The chain employs TRBV7-9 and TRBJ2-2; 10 bases are a match to TRBD1. Germline CDR1 SEHNR, CDR2 FQNEAQ (reference sequence). The CDR3 length is 15 residues. V trimming: 2 bases; J trimming: 6 bases; junction bases outside the gene matches: 3. CDR3 coding DNA: TGTGCCAGCAGCTTACCCGGGACAGGGGCCGGGGAGCTGTTTTTT. Encoded protein: CASSLPGTGAGELFF.

The chain recombines TRBV6-5 with TRBJ2-7; D unclear. The CDR3 extends over 14 amino acids. V was trimmed by 5 bases and J by 2 bases, leaving 13 bases between them. Germline V CDR1 and CDR2: MNHEY, SVGAGI. CDR3 in amino acids: CASSPTEPPYEQYF. As DNA, the CDR3 is TGTGCCAGCAGTCCAACAGAGCCCCCCTACGAGCAGTACTTC.

This clone was seen only a few times. V usage is TRBV5-4 and J usage is TRBJ1-1; the D is unclear. Germline CDR1 SGHNT, CDR2 YYREEE (reference sequence). The CDR3 is 14 residues long. The V and J ends lost 0 bases and 4 bases respectively, with 10 bases between them. The chain's CDR3 is CASSLESGITEAFF. CDR3 coding DNA: TGTGCCAGCAGCTTGGAGTCGGGGATCACTGAAGCTTTCTTT. The full variable domain, its missing parts supplied by reference TRBV5-4 and TRBJ1-1, is ETGVTQSPTHLIKTRGQQVTLRCSSQSGHNTVSWYQQALGQGPQFIFQYYREEENGRGNFPPRFSGLQFPNYSSELNVNALELDDSALYLCASSLESGITEAFFGQGTRLTVV.

The chain recombines TRBV7-8 with TRBJ1-6, with TRBD1 matching 10 bases. Per germline, CDR1 SGHVS and CDR2 FQNEAQ. V lost 6 bases to trimming and J lost 0 bases; unmatched junction nucleotides: 8. CDR3 length: 18 amino acids. CDR3: CASRQGTGESSYNSPLHF. The CDR3, as DNA: TGTGCCAGCAGACAAGGGACAGGGGAAAGCTCCTATAATTCACCCCTCCACTTT.

This clone occurred once. This chain links TRBV2 with TRBJ2-7, with D perhaps matching TRBD1 (6 bases). The CDR3 is 15 residues long. Trimming removed 4 bases from V and 5 bases from J, with 18 bases in between. Germline V CDR1 and CDR2: SNHLY, FYNNEI. The CDR3 coding sequence is TGTGCCAGCAGTGCACAGGGCGGATGGTTGAACGAGCAGTACTTC. It encodes CASSAQGGWLNEQYF.